Below are 22 T cell receptor beta chains sequenced from a single sample in a study of CD8+ T cells in alopecia areata. After isolation, RNA underwent reverse transcription to generate cDNA as the sequencing template. The protocol was immunoSEQ multiplex PCR, while the TCRdb copy is restricted to in-frame clones and leaves out a portion. The sample has hundreds of thousands of clones, less than 80% seen once. Here the sequenced sample was CD4+ T cells sorted from blood, taken at week 0. The receptors shown here come from a human donor with alopecia areata.

This sequence joins TRBV2 and TRBJ2-7; no definite D call. This CDR3 has 13 residues. Between the trimmed V and J ends, which lost 7 bases and 3 bases, there was a span of 13 bases. Germline CDR1 reads SNHLY; CDR2 reads FYNNEI. CDR3 nucleotides: TGTGCCAGCACAGTGGGGTACATCTACGAGCAGTACTTC. Its translation: CASTVGYIYEQYF. The full variable domain, in which reference TRBV2 and TRBJ2-7 provide the parts outside the CDR3, is EPEVTQTPSHQVTQMGQEVILRCVPISNHLYFYWYRQILGQKVEFLVSFYNNEISEKSEIFDDQFSVERPDGSNFTLKIRSTKLEDSAMYFCASTVGYIYEQYFGPGTRLTVT.

This clone was counted only a few times. The chain uses TRBV2 and TRBJ2-1, with TRBD2 matching over 13 bases. V shed 4 bases, J shed 5 bases, and the junction held 11 bases outside the gene matches. The CDR3 spans 18 residues. CDR1 is SNHLY, CDR2 FYNNEI, per germline. CDR3 coding DNA: TGTGCCAGCAGTGCTCTAACTAGCGGGGGGGCGGCGCACAATGAGCAGTTCTTC. Translated: CASSALTSGGAAHNEQFF.

The V gene is TRBV11-2, the J gene TRBJ2-3; D tentatively fits TRBD1 or TRBD2 (5 bases each). Germline CDR1 SGHAT, CDR2 FQNNGV. The CDR3 is 13 amino acids. The germline V and J ends were trimmed by 5 bases and 4 bases, with 10 bases remaining between them. The CDR3 sequence: CASSRDPADTQYF. CDR3 nucleotide sequence: TGTGCCAGCAGCCGGGACCCAGCAGATACGCAGTATTTT. Using reference TRBV11-2 and TRBJ2-3 for the parts outside the CDR3, the full variable domain is EAGVAQSPRYKIIEKRQSVAFWCNPISGHATLYWYQQILGQGPKLLIQFQNNGVVDDSQLPKDRFSAERLKGVDSTLKIQPAKLEDSAVYLCASSRDPADTQYFGPGTRLTVL.

The CDR3 protein is CASRDLVSSYEQYF. The CDR3 DNA is TGCGCCAGCAGAGATTTGGTATCCAGCTACGAGCAGTACTTC. The chain is built from TRBV5-1 and TRBJ2-7; D not resolved. The germline V gene has CDR1 SGHRS and CDR2 YFSETQ. The V end lost 5 bases, the J end lost 3 bases, and 15 bases lay between the germline ends. This CDR3 has 14 residues.

The rearrangement links TRBV11-2 to TRBJ2-5; 12 bases are a match to TRBD2. The J call may not be correct, given that the DNA end is closer to TRBJ2-7. The germline gives CDR1 SGHAT, CDR2 FQNNGV. The CDR3 consists of 16 residues. CDR3 bases: TGTGCCAGCAGCCGAGGAGCGACTAGCGGGGGCTACGAGCAGTACTTC. Protein product: CASSRGATSGGYEQYF.

V gene TRBV27 combines with J gene TRBJ2-7; 7 bases map to TRBD1. The CDR3 is made up of 13 amino acids. V dropped 8 bases and J dropped 3; count of bases not matched to a gene: 7. Germline V gene data show CDR1 as MNHEY and CDR2 as SMNVEV (reference sequence). Here the CDR3 reads CASARDRGYEQYF. CDR3 sequence (DNA): TGTGCCAGCGCCCGGGACAGAGGCTACGAGCAGTACTTC.

This chain joins TRBV2 and TRBJ2-7, with D possibly TRBD1 on 5 matching bases. Between the trimmed V and J ends, which lost 7 bases and 5 bases, there was a span of 18 bases. This CDR3 region has 14 residues. Per the germline V gene, CDR1 is SNHLY and CDR2 is FYNNEI. Here the CDR3 reads CASTISRENDEQYF. The CDR3 nucleotides are TGTGCCAGCACGATTTCCAGGGAAAACGACGAGCAGTACTTC.

The V gene is TRBV5-4, the J gene TRBJ2-5; D unresolved. Trimming took 0 bases from V and 5 from J, leaving 5 bases between them. The CDR3 contains 12 residues. Germline V gene data show CDR1 as SGHNT and CDR2 as YYREEE (reference sequence). DNA for the CDR3: TGTGCCAGCAGCTTGGCCGGGGAGACCCAGTACTTC. It is translated as CASSLAGETQYF.

This clone was picked up a small number of times. J is TRBJ2-5 and V is TRBV5-4; D remains ambiguous. Deletions cut 3 bases from V and 0 bases from J, with 6 bases between. Germline V CDR1 and CDR2: SGHNT, YYREEE (reference sequence). The CDR3 consists of 13 residues. CDR3: CASSSGHQETQYF. The CDR3 region has the DNA TGTGCCAGCAGCTCGGGCCACCAAGAGACCCAGTACTTC.

The rearrangement uses TRBV5-6 and TRBJ1-1; D uncertain. Per germline, CDR1 SGHDT and CDR2 YYEEEE. This CDR3 comprises 14 residues. Trimming took 0 bases from V and 4 from J, leaving 10 bases between them. The DNA of the CDR3 is TGTGCCAGCAGCTTGGTCGGTAGCGGCACTGAAGCTTTCTTT. Translation gives CASSLVGSGTEAFF. The whole variable domain, remainder taken from reference TRBV5-6 and TRBJ1-1, is DAGVTQSPTHLIKTRGQQVTLRCSPKSGHDTVSWYQQALGQGPQFIFQYYEEEERQRGNFPDRFSGHQFPNYSSELNVNALLLGDSALYLCASSLVGSGTEAFFGQGTRLTVV.

The chain links TRBV29-1 to TRBJ2-5; D call uncertain. The V end lost 4 bases, the J end lost 1 base, and 7 bases lay between the germline ends. CDR3 length equals 12 residues. CDR1 is SQVTM, CDR2 ANQGSEA, per germline. The CDR3 nucleotides read TGCAGCGTTGCAGCCAGCCAAGAGACCCAGTACTTC. Its protein product is CSVAASQETQYF.

Remarks on this clone: Distinct nucleotide sequences in the sample also encode this CDR3. The chain has TRBV5-6 and TRBJ1-6; 7 nucleotides align to TRBD1. Trimming at V came to 4 bases and at J to 7 bases, leaving 5 bases not matched to a gene. Germline V CDR1 and CDR2: SGHDT, YYEEEE. The CDR3 is 14 residues long. The CDR3 sequence: CASSLPGGNSPLHF. For the CDR3, the DNA is TGTGCCAGCAGCCTCCCAGGGGGGAATTCACCCCTCCACTTT.

This chain links TRBV4-1 with TRBJ2-7; 9 nucleotides match TRBD1. The junction had 4 bases not matched to a gene; V was cut back by 5 bases and J by 2 bases. Germline-derived CDR1 and CDR2 are MGHRA and YSYEKL. This CDR3 is built from 14 residues. This CDR3 is CASSTRTGAYEQYF. CDR3 nucleotide sequence: TGCGCCAGCAGCACTAGGACAGGGGCCTACGAGCAGTACTTC.

The chain carries TRBV19 and TRBJ2-1; 13 nucleotides line up with TRBD2. V lost 6 bases and J lost 8; bases outside the gene matches: 7. This CDR3 is built from 15 residues. Germline loops: CDR1 LNHDA, CDR2 SQIVND (reference sequence). The CDR3 sequence: CASSRTSGGGDEQFF. The DNA for the CDR3 is TGTGCCAGTAGCCGGACTAGCGGGGGCGGGGATGAGCAGTTCTTC.

There are a few counts of this clone. This rearrangement joins TRBV5-1 to TRBJ1-5; 12 bases fit TRBD1. The germline CDR1 and CDR2 sequences are SGHRS and YFSETQ. The CDR3 extends over 16 amino acids. The J segment lost 1 base and the V segment lost 5 bases, leaving 4 bases of the junction unmatched. CDR3 DNA: TGCGCCAGCAGACCCGGGACAGGGGGCAGCAATCAGCCCCAGCATTTT. Its translation: CASRPGTGGSNQPQHF.

With respect to this clone: This sample includes further DNA sequences coding for the same CDR3. The V and J genes are TRBV7-2 and TRBJ2-5; the match to TRBD1 covers 9 bases. Looked up from germline, CDR1 is SGHTA and CDR2 is FQGNSA. The trim removed 4 bases at V and 5 bases at J, leaving 2 bases unmatched. This CDR3 region has 13 residues. The DNA of the CDR3 is TGTGCCAGCAGCTGGGACAGGGAGGAGACCCAGTACTTC. It yields the protein CASSWDREETQYF.

This clone showed up just a few times. V usage is TRBV5-1 and J usage is TRBJ2-1; 10 nucleotides align to TRBD1. CDR1 and CDR2 from the germline V gene are SGHRS and YFSETQ. The V and J ends lost 0 bases and 4 bases, in that order; junction bases with no gene match: 13. CDR3 length equals 19 residues. The CDR3 bases are TGCGCCAGCAGCTTGGGAGGCGACAGGGGGCCTGGTCTGTACAATGAGCAGTTCTTC. Its translation is CASSLGGDRGPGLYNEQFF.

The rearrangement links TRBV25-1 to TRBJ1-5; D gene ambiguous. V lost 3 bases to trimming and J lost 0 bases, with 6 bases between them. The CDR3 runs 14 residues. Germline CDR1 and CDR2: MGHDK and SYGVNS. CDR3 amino acids: CASSDVSSNQPQHF. DNA of the CDR3: TGTGCCAGCAGTGATGTTAGTAGCAATCAGCCCCAGCATTTT.

The chain carries TRBV30 and TRBJ2-5, with 7 bases aligning to TRBD2. The CDR3 consists of 16 residues. CDR1 and CDR2 from the germline V gene are GTSNPN and SVGIG (reference sequence). The V and J ends lost 1 base and 2 bases, in that order; junction bases with no gene match: 10. The DNA of the CDR3 is TGTGCCTGGAGTGGCCAAGCGGGACTCAGACAAGAGACCCAGTACTTC. Translation gives CAWSGQAGLRQETQYF.

This rearrangement joins TRBV29-1 to TRBJ2-3; no reliable D call. V was pared by 8 bases and J by 0 bases, with 6 bases between. Germline CDR1 SQVTM, CDR2 ANQGSEA. The CDR3 length is 11 residues. CDR3 sequence reads: CSSRSTDTQYF. For the CDR3, the DNA is TGCAGCTCTCGTAGCACAGATACGCAGTATTTT.

The gene calls are TRBV30 and TRBJ1-5, with D tentatively TRBD1 (5 bases). Looked up from germline, CDR1 is GTSNPN and CDR2 is SVGIG (reference sequence). The CDR3 covers 13 residues. V was cut by 2 bases and J by 6 bases, with 11 bases left in between. The CDR3 spells CAWSSQGTQPQHF. In DNA, the CDR3 is TGTGCCTGGAGTTCGCAGGGTACTCAGCCCCAGCATTTT.

The genes are TRBV25-1 and TRBJ2-4, with 8 bases lining up with TRBD1. Germline CDR1 is MGHDK and CDR2 is SYGVNS. This CDR3 has 14 residues. The V and J ends lost 4 bases and 3 bases, in that order; junction bases with no gene match: 2. CDR3 loop: CASSAGGNKNIQYF. For the CDR3, the DNA is TGTGCCAGCAGTGCAGGGGGCAACAAAAACATTCAGTACTTC.